This TCR beta chain was captured by sequencing in a study of regulatory T cells in long-lasting Graves disease. About the research overall: Duration of antithyroid drug therapy among newly diagnosed Graves' patients was under 3 months.

Building the TCR beta libraries relied on iRepertoire HTBI primers, and CDR3 regions underwent Arm-PCR. A single record per CDR3 protein comes from TCRdb applying MiXCR to the multiplex PCR reads. The table includes 400,000 to 450,000 distinct CDR3 sequences, just under 15% detected once. As for this clonotype: Its antigen is not known.

The CDR3 extends over 16 amino acids. Trimming pared 1 base from V and 6 bases from J, leaving 15 bases between. CDR1 and CDR2 (germline): MNHNS, SASEGT. Time point defined: newly diagnosed GD, antithyroid drugs for less than 3 months. Extracted RNA from PBMCs served as the source of the TCR library. Study-wide points: Persistent Graves' patients showed less TCR diversity than newly diagnosed patients showed.

Another study also made use of these data, one on T cells in Graves' hyperthyroidism and ophthalmopathy.

The sample consisted of peripheral blood mononuclear cells (PBMCs), taken at new diagnosis, from a patient treated with antithyroid drugs. V is TRBV6-1 and J is TRBJ2-2, with TRBD2 as a possible D gene (7 bases). The receptor was derived from a woman in her 30s with Graves disease. The CDR3 DNA follows: TGTGCCAGCAGTGAAGGGGGGGGACATATTCCCGGGGAGCTGTTTTTT. It translates to CASSEGGGHIPGELFF.